This passage covers 11 T cell receptor beta chains from one sample sequenced in a study of blood T cell repertoires in COVID-19. Clones were sequenced by immunoSEQ multiplex PCR, and TCRdb holds only the in-frame ones, with some missing. The sample has 100,000 to 120,000 clones, 85% seen once. Material: peripheral blood. These receptors came from a human donor in a cohort sampled during active COVID-19.

The CDR3 region has the DNA TGTGCCAGCAGCCCCCCTTCCCGGGATACGCAGTATTTT. It yields the protein CASSPPSRDTQYF. The V call is TRBV5-4, the J call TRBJ2-3; D gene uncertain. This CDR3 spans 13 amino acids. With 4 bases removed from V and 6 bases from J, the gap between germline ends came to 12 bases. Germline V gene sequence: CDR1 SGHNT, CDR2 YYREEE (reference sequence).

CDR3 loop: CASSLGGAVPSTDTQYF. Here the CDR3 DNA reads TGTGCCAGCAGTTTGGGGGGGGCGGTCCCTAGCACAGATACGCAGTATTTT. The V and J genes are TRBV27 and TRBJ2-3, with D perhaps TRBD2 (7 bases). Germline values: CDR1 MNHEY, CDR2 SMNVEV (reference sequence). The V end was cut by 3 bases, the J end by 0 bases, with 16 bases between. The CDR3 loop spans 17 amino acids.

The chain has TRBV7-2 and TRBJ2-7; a possible D gene is TRBD2 (7 bases). The V gene's germline CDR1 is SGHTA and CDR2 FQGNSA. The CDR3 extends over 14 amino acids. V lost 2 bases and J 1 base, leaving 9 bases between the germline ends. Written as DNA, the CDR3 is TGTGCCAGCAGCTTAAGGGGGGGATCCTACGAGCAGTACTTC. Residues: CASSLRGGSYEQYF.

J is TRBJ1-2 and V is TRBV19, with D perhaps TRBD1 (5 bases). V was shortened by 9 bases and J by 1 base, with 15 bases between the two germline ends. In germline, CDR1 is LNHDA, CDR2 SQIVND (reference sequence). The CDR3 totals 14 residues. The CDR3 spells CASRKPDSNYGYTF. DNA for the CDR3: TGTGCCAGCCGAAAGCCCGACAGTAACTATGGCTACACCTTC.

V gene TRBV5-3 combines with J gene TRBJ2-3; 9 nucleotides agree with TRBD1. TRBV5-3 is filed as an ORF, its function uncertain. CDR3 length equals 16 residues. V was pared by 4 bases and J by 3 bases, with 9 bases of the junction left unmatched. CDR3 protein: CARSPFRTGVTDTQYF. CDR3 in DNA: TGTGCCAGAAGCCCCTTTAGGACAGGGGTGACAGATACGCAGTATTTT.

The rearrangement links TRBV3-1 (or the pseudogene TRBV3-2) to TRBJ1-4; a weak D match, TRBD1 (5 bases). Trimming cost V 3 bases and J 6 bases, with 8 bases left between them. This CDR3 has 13 amino acids. The V gene's germline CDR1 is LGHDT and CDR2 YNNKEL (reference sequence). CDR3 in amino acids: CASSHWGDEKLFF. CDR3 bases: TGTGCCAGCAGCCACTGGGGGGATGAAAAACTGTTTTTT.

On this clone itself: A read error may account for a junction end that differs from germline. The gene calls are TRBV6-2 or TRBV6-3 and TRBJ1-5; D is unresolved. Germline lookup yields CDR1 MNHEY and CDR2 SVGEGT. CDR3 length: 12 amino acids. The CDR3 DNA is TGTGCCAGCAGTTACCCGGCGGGCCCTTGTTCATTT. Its protein product is CASSYPAGPCSF.

The V gene is TRBV7-9, the J gene TRBJ2-7, with TRBD1 identical over 11 bases. V dropped 0 bases and J dropped 2; count of bases not matched to a gene: 3. The CDR3 covers 16 residues. Per the germline V gene, CDR1 is SEHNR and CDR2 is FQNEAQ (reference sequence). In nucleotides, the CDR3 is TGTGCCAGCAGCTTAGCCCGGACAGGGGGCACCTACGAGCAGTACTTC. Encoded protein: CASSLARTGGTYEQYF.

The J gene is TRBJ2-7, the V gene TRBV6-5; 8 bases align to TRBD1. Germline lookup yields CDR1 MNHEY and CDR2 SVGAGI. This CDR3 has 15 residues. The J segment lost 3 bases and the V segment lost 0 bases, leaving 4 bases of the junction unmatched. DNA for the CDR3: TGTGCCAGCAGTTACTCGGGACAGGCGTTCTACGAGCAGTACTTC. Protein: CASSYSGQAFYEQYF.

The genes are TRBV6-5 and TRBJ2-1, with TRBD1 matching over 8 bases. CDR1 is MNHEY, CDR2 SVGAGI, per germline. The CDR3 is 14 amino acids. Germline trimming cut 7 bases from V and 5 bases from J; bases unmatched to any gene: 7. The CDR3 nucleotides are TGTGCCAGCAACCTGGACAGGGTACACAATGAGCAGTTCTTC. Its translation is CASNLDRVHNEQFF.

The chain joins TRBV7-2 to TRBJ1-5, with 9 bases aligning to TRBD1. V lost 2 bases to trimming and J lost 2 bases; unmatched junction nucleotides: 1. The CDR3 has 15 residues. Germline V lookup: CDR1 SGHTA, CDR2 FQGNSA. The CDR3 here is CASSLRQGGNQPQHF. The CDR3 DNA reads TGTGCCAGCAGCTTAAGACAGGGGGGCAATCAGCCCCAGCATTTT.